The 8 T cell receptor beta chains given below trace back to one sample, sequenced in a study of blood T cell repertoires in COVID-19. The data were produced by immunoSEQ multiplex PCR, yet TCRdb's version contains in-frame clones alone and is incomplete. The table has a few hundred thousand clones, about 86% seen once. The sequencing input was peripheral blood. These TCRs come from a man in his fifties or sixties with acute or convalescent COVID-19.

This chain joins TRBV6-2 or TRBV6-3 and TRBJ2-5; 14 bases map to TRBD2. The CDR3 is 17 amino acids. Trimming at V came to 2 bases and at J to 6 bases, leaving 8 bases not matched to a gene. From germline, CDR1 is MNHEY and CDR2 SVGEGT. CDR3 sequence reads: CASSYGTSGRGGKTQYF. CDR3 DNA: TGTGCCAGCAGTTACGGGACTAGCGGGAGAGGTGGGAAGACCCAGTACTTC.

This CDR3 reads CATSRHSSYNSPLHF. The CDR3, as DNA: TGTGCCACCAGCAGACATAGCTCCTATAATTCACCCCTCCACTTT. The rearrangement joins TRBV15 to TRBJ1-6; no firm D call. The CDR3 spans 15 residues. Germline V gives CDR1 LNHNV, CDR2 YYDKDF (reference sequence). Trimming left V 2 bases short and J 0 bases short, with 5 bases between. Combining the CDR3 with reference TRBV15 and TRBJ1-6 gives the whole variable domain DAMVIQNPRYQVTQFGKPVTLSCSQTLNHNVMYWYQQKSSQAPKLLFHYYDKDFNNEADTPDNFQSRRPNTSFCFLDIRSPGLGDTAMYLCATSRHSSYNSPLHFGNGTRLTVT.

The chain has TRBV6-1 and TRBJ1-4, with D unclear. Germline-derived CDR1 and CDR2 are MNHNS and SASEGT. The length of the CDR3 is 15 residues. V was cut by 1 base and J by 1 base, with 7 bases left in between. CDR3 sequence: CASSEGWRTNEKLFF. CDR3 coding DNA: TGTGCCAGCAGTGAAGGGTGGAGAACTAATGAAAAACTGTTTTTT.

The chain recombines TRBV19 with TRBJ2-2, with TRBD2 identical over 8 bases. The junction had 6 bases not matched to a gene; V was cut back by 6 bases and J by 6 bases. CDR1 is LNHDA, CDR2 SQIVND, per germline (reference sequence). This CDR3 is 14 amino acids long. CDR3 amino acids: CASSFGGGPGELFF. CDR3 coding DNA: TGTGCCAGTAGCTTCGGGGGGGGCCCCGGGGAGCTGTTTTTT.

There are a few counts of this clone. The chain links TRBV30 to TRBJ2-1; maybe TRBD2 (5 bases). The CDR3 runs to 12 residues. V was trimmed by 1 base and J by 7 bases, leaving 8 bases between them. The germline gives CDR1 GTSNPN, CDR2 SVGIG (reference sequence). CDR3 region: CAWSDGGNEQFF. The CDR3 region has the DNA TGTGCCTGGAGTGATGGAGGTAATGAGCAGTTCTTC.

V and J are TRBV2 and TRBJ2-1; TRBD2 matches 10 bases. With 1 base clipped from V and 15 bases from J, the junction kept 12 bases outside the gene matches. Germline CDR1 reads SNHLY; CDR2 reads FYNNEI. The CDR3 totals 15 residues. The CDR3: CASSEDPGLAGVPFF. CDR3 DNA sequence: TGTGCCAGCAGTGAAGATCCGGGCCTAGCGGGAGTCCCGTTCTTC.

This clone was detected once. This rearrangement joins TRBV7-2 to TRBJ2-5, with a weak D call TRBD1 (6 bases). Germline loops: CDR1 SGHTA, CDR2 FQGNSA. The CDR3 consists of 14 residues. The V end lost 2 bases, the J end lost 5 bases, and 12 bases lay between the germline ends. DNA for the CDR3: TGTGCCAGCAGCTTATTAGGGGGAAGGGAGACCCAGTACTTC. Protein: CASSLLGGRETQYF.

The chain has TRBV4-1 and TRBJ1-1; 9 bases agree with TRBD1. The CDR3 contains 14 residues. From germline, CDR1 is MGHRA and CDR2 YSYEKL. V shed 4 bases and J 2 bases; nucleotides not matched to a gene: 2. This CDR3 reads CASSPTGGNTEAFF. The DNA of the CDR3 is TGCGCCAGCAGCCCAACAGGGGGCAACACTGAAGCTTTCTTT.